This T cell receptor (beta chain) emerged from a study of response to subunit inactivated influenza vaccine. This clonotype showed up many times. The antigen is unknown. TCRdb analysed the RT-PCR reads with MiXCR anew, one entry per CDR3 protein. The profile shows under 500,000 distinct CDR3 sequences, roughly 11% of them singletons. The CDR3 has 15 residues. Looked up from germline, CDR1 is GTSNPN and CDR2 is SVGIG (reference sequence). Trimming removed 1 base from V and 7 bases from J, with 14 bases in between. Findings of the study overall: Only a handful of new T cells, the authors suggested, are recruited with each seasonal influenza vaccination.

The sequence came from a man in his forties or fifties who received an inactivated influenza vaccine. V is TRBV30 and J is TRBJ1-6; D is perhaps TRBD1 (5 bases). The material was PBMCs from blood, obtained roughly 47 days after vaccination. The CDR3 loop is CAWSAAFQGNSPLHF. In DNA, the CDR3 is TGTGCCTGGAGTGCGGCATTCCAGGGCAATTCACCCCTCCACTTT.